These T cell receptor beta chains were read from a single sample in a study of shared clonotypes between healthy human individuals. This table comes from immunoSEQ multiplex PCR, and its TCRdb copy is limited to in-frame clones, with some not included. The table lists approximately 2.4 million clones, nearly 97% of them singletons. The sample was naive CD4+ T cells sorted from blood. Receptor source: a man aged 18 to 30 in good health. Both conserved end residues are part of each CDR3. A D gene is named only where the DNA matches it firmly.

TGTGCCAGCAGTAGACAGGGTGATAGCGGGGAGCGGCGTGAGCAGTTCTTC CASSRQGDSGERREQFF 17 TRBJ2-1 - TRBV27
TGCGCCAGCAGCTTGGATTTACAGCATAGGCCCATCTATGGCTACACCTTC CASSLDLQHRPIYGYTF 17 TRBJ1-2 - TRBV5-1
TGTGCCAGCTCTCAAATCAGGGTAGAAGGCGAAAAACTGTTTTTT CASSQIRVEGEKLFF 15 TRBJ1-4 - TRBV18
TGCGCCAGCAGCTACCACAGGGGACCAAGCACAGATACGCAGTATTTT CASSYHRGPSTDTQYF 16 TRBJ2-3 TRBD1 TRBV5-1
TGTGCCAGCAGTTTTTTAGAGGCGGGATCCTACGAGCAGTACTTC CASSFLEAGSYEQYF 15 TRBJ2-7 - TRBV6-5
TGTGCCAGCAGCTCCGGGACTATAGCCTCCCAGTACTTC CASSSGTIASQYF 13 TRBJ2-7 TRBD2 TRBV7-2
TGTGCCACCAGCTTACAGGGCTATGGCTACACCTTC CATSLQGYGYTF 12 TRBJ1-2 - TRBV15
TGTGCCAGCAGTGTAGGACTGGAGTCTGGCTACACCTTC CASSVGLESGYTF 13 TRBJ1-2 - TRBV6-1
TGTGCCATCAGTGAAAGAGGCACCTACGAGCAGTACTTC CAISERGTYEQYF 13 TRBJ2-7 - TRBV10-3
TGTGCCAGCAGTTTGGGGGCCAACTATGGCTACACCTTC CASSLGANYGYTF 13 TRBJ1-2 - TRBV2